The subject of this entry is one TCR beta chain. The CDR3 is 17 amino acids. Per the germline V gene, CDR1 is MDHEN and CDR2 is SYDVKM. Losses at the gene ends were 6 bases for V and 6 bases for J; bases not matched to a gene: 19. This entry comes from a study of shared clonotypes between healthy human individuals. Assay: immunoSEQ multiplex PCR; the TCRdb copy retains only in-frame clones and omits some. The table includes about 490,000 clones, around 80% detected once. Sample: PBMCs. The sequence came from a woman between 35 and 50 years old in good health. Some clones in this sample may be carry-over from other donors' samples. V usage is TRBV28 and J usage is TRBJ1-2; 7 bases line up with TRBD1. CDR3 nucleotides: TGTGCCAGCAGCTCCCCTAGTGGCAGGGGGGGTCGCAATGGCTACACCTTC. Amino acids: CASSSPSGRGGRNGYTF.